What follows describes a single TCR beta chain. The antigen remains undetermined. Subsequent to ten to eleven days of culture, CD4+ T cells were isolated. Two doses of BNT162b2 or mRNA-1273 vaccine were administered to participants. IL-2 medium took the place of half the medium on both days 3 and 7. Sequencing was performed with immunoSEQ multiplex PCR; in TCRdb, only in-frame clones are kept and a portion is missing. Altogether 66,000 or so clones are present, around 70% being singletons, with the ten largest covering about 2%. CDR1 is SNHLY and CDR2 is FYNNEI in the germline V gene. Trimming removed 7 bases from V and 4 bases from J; junction bases left unmatched: 4. This CDR3 spans 13 amino acids. The data stem from a study of vaccination effects on CD4 cells after COVID-19.

The sequence was collected from a human donor who received a COVID-19 vaccine. V and J are TRBV2 and TRBJ1-5, with 7 positions matching TRBD1. Here the sequenced sample was CD4+ T cells from PBMCs cultured without peptide, taken after COVID-19 vaccination. CDR3 loop: CASTGGANQPQHF. The DNA of the CDR3 is TGTGCCAGCACAGGGGGGGCGAATCAGCCCCAGCATTTT.